The source of this T cell receptor (beta chain) is a study of blood T cell repertoires in COVID-19. About the study: Donors in the United States, Italy and Spain gave samples during acute or convalescent COVID-19.

Profiled with immunoSEQ multiplex PCR; TCRdb holds only in-frame clones, not every one. Among over 250,000 clones listed, over 75% were seen once. The CDR3 totals 13 residues. V lost 9 bases, J lost 2 bases, and 7 bases stayed unmatched. Looked up from germline, CDR1 is LNHDA and CDR2 is SQIVND (reference sequence). This receptor was taken from a human donor in a cohort sampled during active COVID-19. The chain uses TRBV19 and TRBJ2-7; 7 nucleotides match TRBD1. What was sequenced was peripheral blood. CDR3 sequence (DNA): TGTGCCAGCAACAACAGGGGTGCCTACGAGCAGTACTTC. As protein: CASNNRGAYEQYF.